The 17 T cell receptor beta chains listed next were all sequenced from one sample in a study of cytomegalovirus exposure and HLA in healthy donors. In the PCR, 60 Vbeta and 13 Jbeta primers were used. The repertoire was sequenced with immunoSEQ multiplex PCR; TCRdb's copy has only in-frame clones and lacks some. The table includes approximately 90,000 clones, approximately 80% detected once. Input material: PBMCs. All receptors derive from a man aged 35-49 years in good health and CMV-seronegative.

The chain recombines TRBV28 with TRBJ2-1; 14 bases are a match to TRBD2. Looked up from germline, CDR1 is MDHEN and CDR2 is SYDVKM. CDR3 size: 17 residues. J lost 0 bases, V lost 6 bases, and 4 bases had no gene match. The DNA for the CDR3 is TGTGCCAGCAGGGGACTAGCGGGAGAGTCCTCCTACAATGAGCAGTTCTTC. Its translation: CASRGLAGESSYNEQFF.

This clone was counted once. V is TRBV7-8 and J is TRBJ1-4; D call uncertain. V was trimmed by 6 bases and J by 5 bases, leaving 16 bases between them. Per germline, CDR1 SGHVS and CDR2 FQNEAQ. The CDR3 totals 15 residues. The CDR3 region is CASSDLGPPNEKLFF. In DNA form, the CDR3 reads TGTGCCAGCAGTGATTTGGGCCCACCAAATGAAAAACTGTTTTTT. Full variable domain (remainder filled in from reference TRBV7-8 and TRBJ1-4): GAGVSQSPRYKVAKRGQDVALRCDPISGHVSLFWYQQALGQGPEFLTYFQNEAQLDKSGLPSDRFFAERPEGSVSTLKIQRTQQEDSAVYLCASSDLGPPNEKLFFGSGTQLSVL.

This clone was seen many times. Here the CDR3 reads CASTKAGVVDTQYF. The CDR3 coding sequence is TGTGCCAGCACCAAAGCGGGGGTGGTAGATACGCAGTATTTT. V and J are TRBV2 and TRBJ2-3, with 8 bases that match TRBD2. Germline V lookup: CDR1 SNHLY, CDR2 FYNNEI. This CDR3 spans 14 amino acids. The V gene end was trimmed by 7 bases and the J gene end by 5 bases; junction bases not matched to a gene: 8.

V is TRBV6-1 and J is TRBJ1-2; tentatively, D is TRBD1 (6 bases). The ends were cut back, 4 bases at V and 2 bases at J, with 8 bases in the middle. Germline CDR1 is MNHNS and CDR2 is SASEGT. The CDR3 runs to 13 residues. The CDR3 DNA sequence: TGTGCCAGCAGTGTTACAGGGAACTATGGCTACACCTTC. It codes for CASSVTGNYGYTF.

This clone has just one count. The sample contains more than one DNA sequence encoding this CDR3. The chain employs TRBV30 and TRBJ2-7; the D gene is possibly TRBD1 (8 bases). V shed 3 bases and J shed 0 bases, with 15 bases lying between them. Germline assignment: CDR1 GTSNPN and CDR2 SVGIG (reference sequence). This CDR3 has 15 residues. The CDR3 loop reads CAWRGQGLSSYEQYF. In DNA form, the CDR3 reads TGTGCCTGGAGAGGACAGGGACTAAGCTCCTACGAGCAGTACTTC.

The chain combines TRBV19 with TRBJ2-5, with TRBD2 matching over 7 bases. Unmatched junction bases numbered 6, after V lost 6 bases and J lost 2 bases. Germline V CDR1 and CDR2: LNHDA, SQIVND (reference sequence). The CDR3 has 14 residues. Here the CDR3 DNA reads TGTGCCAGTAGCCGGGACTACGGGCAAGAGACCCAGTACTTC. It yields the protein CASSRDYGQETQYF.

The V and J genes are TRBV11-2 and TRBJ1-2, with 7 bases lining up with TRBD1. CDR1 SGHAT and CDR2 FQNNGV come from the germline V gene. After removal of 1 base from V and 7 bases from J, the junction contained 9 bases not matched to a gene. There are 15 residues in the CDR3. The CDR3, as DNA: TGTGCCAGCAGCTTAGGTACCCATCAGGGGGTTGGCTACACCTTC. It codes for CASSLGTHQGVGYTF.

The chain couples TRBV9 to TRBJ2-1; perhaps TRBD1 as D (7 bases). Germline V gene lookup returns CDR1 SGDLS and CDR2 YYNGEE. CDR3 length: 14 amino acids. The ends were cut back, 2 bases at V and 5 bases at J, with 11 bases in the middle. The CDR3 nucleotides read TGTGCCAGCAGCGTTGCGGGACAGAACAATGAGCAGTTCTTC. Translation gives CASSVAGQNNEQFF.

The chain uses TRBV5-4 and TRBJ2-1, with TRBD1 identical over 10 bases. Trimming cost V 6 bases and J 6 bases; bases outside gene matches: 9. Germline V gives CDR1 SGHNT, CDR2 YYREEE (reference sequence). The CDR3 loop spans 15 amino acids. CDR3 in DNA: TGTGCCAGCACCCCCGGGACAGGGGATTTCAATGAGCAGTTCTTC. This encodes CASTPGTGDFNEQFF.

This chain connects TRBV11-2 to TRBJ1-1, with D possibly TRBD1 on 5 matching bases. The CDR3 has 13 residues. Germline assignment: CDR1 SGHAT and CDR2 FQNNGV. Trimming removed 5 bases at V and 11 bases at J, with 18 bases between. CDR3 DNA: TGTGCCAGCAGCACGTCCCTTCTCCGGGGGGCTTTCTTT. Its translation is CASSTSLLRGAFF.

This sequence joins TRBV11-2 and TRBJ1-6; D uncertain. The V and J ends lost 2 bases and 4 bases respectively, with 6 bases between them. This CDR3 comprises 14 residues. Germline V gene lookup returns CDR1 SGHAT and CDR2 FQNNGV. CDR3 nucleotide sequence: TGTGCCAGCAGCTTATCCGGGTATAATTCACCCCTCCACTTT. Encoded protein: CASSLSGYNSPLHF.

J is TRBJ1-1 and V is TRBV7-9, with 7 bases identical to TRBD1. Germline lookup yields CDR1 SEHNR and CDR2 FQNEAQ (reference sequence). J was trimmed by 1 base and V by 4 bases; bases with no gene match: 9. This CDR3 contains 16 residues. CDR3 protein: CASSYPAGGANTEAFF. The CDR3 region has the DNA TGTGCCAGCAGCTACCCGGCAGGGGGAGCGAACACTGAAGCTTTCTTT.

The chain has TRBV21-1 and TRBJ2-1; the table's D call, TRBD1, has no DNA check behind it. TRBV21-1 is noted as a pseudogene. This CDR3 region has 16 residues. The CDR3 DNA reads as TGTGCCAGCAGCAAAGTACAGACAGGGGTACACAATGAGCAGTTCTTC. Amino acid sequence: CASSKVQTGVHNEQFF.

The chain is built from TRBV5-1 and TRBJ1-3, with a possible D match to TRBD1 (6 bases). The germline V gene has CDR1 SGHRS and CDR2 YFSETQ. The length of the CDR3 is 15 residues. V was cut by 5 bases and J by 7 bases, with 19 bases left in between. The CDR3 loop is CASSNGQPEGNTIYF. Written as DNA, the CDR3 is TGCGCCAGCAGTAATGGACAGCCCGAAGGCAACACCATATATTTT.

The rearrangement uses TRBV25-1 and TRBJ1-3, with unresolved D. Looked up from germline, CDR1 is MGHDK and CDR2 is SYGVNS. The V and J ends lost 4 bases and 0 bases respectively, with 13 bases between them. There are 16 residues in the CDR3. CDR3 DNA sequence: TGTGCCAGCAGTGCGCACGTCATCAGCTCTGGAAACACCATATATTTT. Its protein is CASSAHVISSGNTIYF.

The chain recombines TRBV30 with TRBJ1-4; 9 nucleotides line up with TRBD1. J gave up 7 bases and V 1 base, and 13 bases lay outside the gene matches. Germline V gene sequence: CDR1 GTSNPN, CDR2 SVGIG (reference sequence). The CDR3 is made up of 17 amino acids. The CDR3 sequence is CAWSGRGTGYPSEKLFF. CDR3 in DNA: TGTGCCTGGAGTGGCCGAGGGACAGGGTACCCAAGTGAAAAACTGTTTTTT. The variable domain in full, with the rest retrieved from reference TRBV30 and TRBJ1-4, is SQTIHQWPATLVQPVGSPLSLECTVEGTSNPNLYWYRQAAGRGLQLLFYSVGIGQISSEVPQNLSASRPQDRQFILSSKKLLLSDSGFYLCAWSGRGTGYPSEKLFFGSGTQLSVL.

This clone was seen a single time. The V and J genes are TRBV27 and TRBJ1-1; 8 bases line up with TRBD1. Per germline, CDR1 MNHEY and CDR2 SMNVEV (reference sequence). The CDR3 is made up of 14 amino acids. Trimming removed 8 bases from V and 7 bases from J; junction bases left unmatched: 12. The CDR3 loop is CASGWTGTSLEAFF. The CDR3 nucleotides read TGTGCCAGCGGGTGGACAGGGACCTCTCTTGAAGCTTTCTTT.